This T cell receptor beta chain emerged from a study of CD8+ T cells in alopecia areata. Sequencing relied on a cDNA template that was reverse transcribed from extracted RNA. Some clones are missing from TCRdb's copy, which holds only in-frame ones; the method was immunoSEQ multiplex PCR. The sample shows about 160,000 clones, around three fifths of them seen only once. V was shortened by 5 bases and J by 1 base, with 17 bases between the two germline ends. The CDR3 sequence is 16 residues long. Looked up from germline, CDR1 is LGHNA and CDR2 is YSLEER. Sample treatment: oral pan-JAK inhibitor, 5-10 mg twice daily. The investigators collected lesional scalp punch biopsies and peripheral blood from alopecia areata patients.

The specimen was CD4+ T cells sorted from blood, collected at week 4, from a patient treated with tofacitinib. The clonotype comes from a human donor with alopecia areata. J is TRBJ1-1 and V is TRBV4-3; maybe TRBD1 (6 bases). CDR3 amino acids: CASSWRGVAKNTEAFF. CDR3 sequence (DNA): TGCGCCAGCAGCTGGAGGGGGGTAGCCAAGAACACTGAAGCTTTCTTT.